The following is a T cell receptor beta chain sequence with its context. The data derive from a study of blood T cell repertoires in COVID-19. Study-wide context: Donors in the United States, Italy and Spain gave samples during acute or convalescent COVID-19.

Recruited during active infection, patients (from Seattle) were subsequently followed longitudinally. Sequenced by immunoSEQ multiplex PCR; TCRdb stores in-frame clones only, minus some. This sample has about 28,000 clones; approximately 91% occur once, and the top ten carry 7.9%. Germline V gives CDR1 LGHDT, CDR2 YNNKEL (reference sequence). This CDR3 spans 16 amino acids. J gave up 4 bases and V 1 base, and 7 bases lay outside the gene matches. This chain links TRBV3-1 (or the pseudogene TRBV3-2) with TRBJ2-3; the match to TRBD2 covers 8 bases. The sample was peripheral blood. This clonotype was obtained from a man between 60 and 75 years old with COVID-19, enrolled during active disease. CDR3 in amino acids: CASSQVGAGVPDTQYF. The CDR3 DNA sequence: TGTGCCAGCAGCCAAGTTGGAGCGGGAGTCCCAGATACGCAGTATTTT.